The clone carrying this T cell receptor (beta chain) was detected a few times. The antigen remains unidentified. The V end lost 0 bases, the J end lost 2 bases, and 12 bases lay between the germline ends. Per the germline V gene, CDR1 is MNHNY and CDR2 is SVGAGI (reference sequence). The length of the CDR3 is 16 residues. The PCR made use of 60 Vbeta and 13 Jbeta primers. Profiling relied on immunoSEQ multiplex PCR, and the TCRdb table lists in-frame clones only, not all of them. The sample shows some 90,000 clones, 65% to 85% of them seen only once. The data are from a study of cytomegalovirus exposure and HLA in healthy donors. Study at large: From donors who were HLA-typed, an early data release held about 85 million unique TCRs. The study's findings and limits: Productive status was seen about 90% or about 30% of the time for most TCR beta V segments in an earlier analysis. It was reported in a later analysis that an Asian-associated ancestry cluster showed fewer N-insertions than the 666-donor mean.

The chain carries TRBV6-6 and TRBJ2-3, with D perhaps matching TRBD1 (6 bases). The sequence derives from a man under 40 in good health and CMV-seronegative. The sample consisted of PBMCs. Written as DNA, the CDR3 is TGTGCCAGCAGTTACTCAGGGGGTTCCGCCACAGATACGCAGTATTTT. Translating it yields CASSYSGGSATDTQYF.